The 3 T cell receptor beta chains below were found in one sample sequenced in a study of beta chain features in type 1 diabetes. Study conclusions and caveats: Type 1 diabetes patients had TCRB CDR3s that were shorter (moderately but significantly so) in all four CD4+ subsets.

Reverse transcribing all isolated RNA meant expressed TCRB transcripts were sequenced. Assay: immunoSEQ multiplex PCR; the TCRdb copy retains only in-frame clones and omits some. The sample holds hundreds of thousands of clones, roughly 13% seen once. The antigens of these receptors remain unknown. Input material: naive CD4+ T cells from blood. These receptor sequences come from a man aged 18-30 years with type 1 diabetes.

This clone has a handful of counts. The gene calls are TRBV18 and TRBJ1-2, with D maybe TRBD1 (5 bases). Per germline, CDR1 KGHSH and CDR2 LQKENI. With 6 bases removed from V and 3 bases from J, the gap between germline ends came to 17 bases. CDR3 length: 15 amino acids. CDR3 nucleotides: TGTGCCAGCTCCCCGGACCAGGGACCATACTATGGCTACACCTTC. It specifies CASSPDQGPYYGYTF. Filled out from reference TRBV18 and TRBJ1-2, the complete variable domain reads NAGVMQNPRHLVRRRGQEARLRCSPMKGHSHVYWYRQLPEEGLKFMVYLQKENIIDESGMPKERFSAEFPKEGPSILRIQQVVRGDSAAYFCASSPDQGPYYGYTFGSGTRLTVV.

The chain carries TRBV29-1 and TRBJ1-1, with D maybe TRBD1 (5 bases). Trimming took off 6 bases at V and 7 bases at J, with 18 bases between the two ends. CDR3 length: 13 amino acids. In germline, CDR1 is SQVTM, CDR2 ANQGSEA. In DNA, the CDR3 is TGCAGCGTCATAAAGGGGAGCGGTGGTGAAGCTTTCTTT. This sequence encodes CSVIKGSGGEAFF.

The chain joins TRBV7-2 to TRBJ2-1, with D perhaps matching TRBD1 (6 bases). Germline CDR1 SGHTA, CDR2 FQGNSA. The CDR3 is made up of 16 amino acids. Trimming left V 5 bases short and J 0 bases short, with 14 bases between. CDR3 loop: CASSPWTESSYNEQFF. CDR3 coding DNA: TGTGCCAGCAGCCCCTGGACAGAGAGCTCCTACAATGAGCAGTTCTTC.